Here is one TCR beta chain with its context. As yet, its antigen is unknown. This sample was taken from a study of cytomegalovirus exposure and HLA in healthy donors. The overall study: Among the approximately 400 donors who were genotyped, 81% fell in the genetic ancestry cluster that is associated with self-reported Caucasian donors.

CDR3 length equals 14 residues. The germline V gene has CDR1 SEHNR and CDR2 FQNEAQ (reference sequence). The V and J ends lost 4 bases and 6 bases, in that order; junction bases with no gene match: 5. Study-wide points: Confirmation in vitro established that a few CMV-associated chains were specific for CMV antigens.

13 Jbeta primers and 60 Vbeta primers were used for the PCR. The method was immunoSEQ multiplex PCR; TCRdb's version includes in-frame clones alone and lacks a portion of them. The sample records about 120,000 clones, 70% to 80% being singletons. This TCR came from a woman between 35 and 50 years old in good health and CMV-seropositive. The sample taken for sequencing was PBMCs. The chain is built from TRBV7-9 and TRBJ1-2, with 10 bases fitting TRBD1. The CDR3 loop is CASSWAGTGDGYTF. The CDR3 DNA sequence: TGTGCCAGCAGCTGGGCCGGGACAGGGGATGGCTACACCTTC. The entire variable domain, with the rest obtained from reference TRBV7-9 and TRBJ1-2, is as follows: DTGVSQNPRHKITKRGQNVTFRCDPISEHNRLYWYRQTLGQGPEFLTYFQNEAQLEKSRLLSDRFSAERPKGSFSTLEIQRTEQGDSAMYLCASSWAGTGDGYTFGSGTRLTVV.